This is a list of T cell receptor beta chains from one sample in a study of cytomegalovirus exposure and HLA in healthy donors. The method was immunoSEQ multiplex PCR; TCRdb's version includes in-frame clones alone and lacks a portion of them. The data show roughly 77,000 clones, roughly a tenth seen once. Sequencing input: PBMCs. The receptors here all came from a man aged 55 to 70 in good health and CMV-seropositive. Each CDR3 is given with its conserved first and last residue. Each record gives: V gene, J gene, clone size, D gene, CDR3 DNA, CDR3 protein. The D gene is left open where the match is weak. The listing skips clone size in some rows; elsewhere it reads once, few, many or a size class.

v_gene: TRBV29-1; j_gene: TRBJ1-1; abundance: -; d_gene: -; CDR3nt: TGCAGCGTTGAAGGGGAGACTCGAGATGGTGAAGCTTTCTTT; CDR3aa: CSVEGETRDGEAFF
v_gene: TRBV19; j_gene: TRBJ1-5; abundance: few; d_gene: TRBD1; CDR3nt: TGTGCCAGTAGCAGGGGACAGGGGGGTCAGCCCCAGCATTTT; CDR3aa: CASSRGQGGQPQHF
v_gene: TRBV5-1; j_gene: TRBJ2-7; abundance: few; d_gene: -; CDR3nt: TGCGCCAGCAGCTTTGATATCCAACGGGACGAGCAGTACTTC; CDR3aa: CASSFDIQRDEQYF
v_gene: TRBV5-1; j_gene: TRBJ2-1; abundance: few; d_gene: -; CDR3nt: TGCGCCAGCAGCTTTAATCAAGGGGGATACAATGAGCAGTTCTTC; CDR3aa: CASSFNQGGYNEQFF
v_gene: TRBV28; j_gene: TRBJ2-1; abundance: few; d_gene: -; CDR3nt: TGTGCCAGCAGTTTACTAGCACACAATGAGCAGTTCTTC; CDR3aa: CASSLLAHNEQFF
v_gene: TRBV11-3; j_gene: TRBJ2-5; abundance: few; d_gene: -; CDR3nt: TGTGCCAGCAGTTCAGGGGTGGGTAGACAAGAGACCCAGTACTTC; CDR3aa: CASSSGVGRQETQYF
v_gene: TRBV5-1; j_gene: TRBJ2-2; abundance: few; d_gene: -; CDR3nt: TGCGCCAGCAGCTTGGGAGACAGGACCACCGGGGAGCTGTTTTTT; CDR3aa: CASSLGDRTTGELFF
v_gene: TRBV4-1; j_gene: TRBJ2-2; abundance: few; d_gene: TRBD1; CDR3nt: TGCGCCAGCAGCCCCCAAGGGGGCGCGTATCCCGGGGAGCTGTTTTTT; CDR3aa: CASSPQGGAYPGELFF
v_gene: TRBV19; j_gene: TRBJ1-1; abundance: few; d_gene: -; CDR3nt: TGTGCCAGTAGTTTTACAGGGATGAACACTGAAGCTTTCTTT; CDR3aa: CASSFTGMNTEAFF
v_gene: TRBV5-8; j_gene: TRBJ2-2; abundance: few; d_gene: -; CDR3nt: TGTGCCAGCAGCTTGATGCCAGGGTTGGCCGGGGAGCTGTTTTTT; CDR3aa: CASSLMPGLAGELFF
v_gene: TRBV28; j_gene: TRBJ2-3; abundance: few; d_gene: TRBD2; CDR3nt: TGTGCCAGCAGGACGGGACTAGCGGGAGGAGATACGCAGTATTTT; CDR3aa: CASRTGLAGGDTQYF
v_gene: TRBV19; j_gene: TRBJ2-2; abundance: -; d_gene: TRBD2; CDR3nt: TGTGCCAGTAGTATTTTAGGACTAGGAGGCACCGGGGAGCTGTTTTTT; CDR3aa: CASSILGLGGTGELFF
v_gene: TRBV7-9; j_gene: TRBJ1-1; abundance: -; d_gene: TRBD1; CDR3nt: TGTGCCAGCAGCTCTGGACAGGGGGCCATTGGGGGAGCTTTCTTT; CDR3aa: CASSSGQGAIGGAFF
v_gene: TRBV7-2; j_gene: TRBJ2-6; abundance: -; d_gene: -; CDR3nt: TGTGCCAGCGGTACAGGTACGGGCTCTGGGGCCAACGTCCTGACTTTC; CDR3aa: CASGTGTGSGANVLTF
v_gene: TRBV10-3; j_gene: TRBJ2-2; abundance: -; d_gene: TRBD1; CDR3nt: TGTGCCATTGCCGGGACAGGGGATGGCGGGGAGCTGTTTTTT; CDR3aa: CAIAGTGDGGELFF
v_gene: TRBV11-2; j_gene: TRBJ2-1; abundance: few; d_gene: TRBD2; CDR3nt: TGTGCCAGCAGCTTAGGGGGGCTAGCGGGACTTTCCTACAATGAGCAGTTCTTC; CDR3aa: CASSLGGLAGLSYNEQFF
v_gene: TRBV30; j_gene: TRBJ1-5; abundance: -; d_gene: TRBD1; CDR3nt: TGTGCCTGGAGTCCAACAGGGGATCAGCCCCAGCATTTT; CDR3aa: CAWSPTGDQPQHF
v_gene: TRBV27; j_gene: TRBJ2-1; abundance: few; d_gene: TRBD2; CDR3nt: TGTGCCAGCAGTGTGGCTAGCGGGAGTAATGAGCAGTTCTTC; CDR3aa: CASSVASGSNEQFF
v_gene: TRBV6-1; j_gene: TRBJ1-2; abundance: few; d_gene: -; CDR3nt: TGTGCCAGCAGACAGGACAGTGGCTATGGCTACACCTTC; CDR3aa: CASRQDSGYGYTF
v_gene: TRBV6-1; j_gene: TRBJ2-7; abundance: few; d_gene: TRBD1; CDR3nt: TGTGCCAGCAGTCGCCGGGACAGGGACGAGCAGTACTTC; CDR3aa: CASSRRDRDEQYF
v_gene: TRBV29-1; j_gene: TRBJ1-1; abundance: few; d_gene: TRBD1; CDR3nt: TGCAGCGCTAGGACAGGGAGGGCTGACACTGAAGCTTTCTTT; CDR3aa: CSARTGRADTEAFF
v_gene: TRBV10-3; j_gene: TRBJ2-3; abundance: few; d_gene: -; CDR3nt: TGTGCCATCAGGGATAGCGGCGGGACAGATACGCAGTATTTT; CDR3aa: CAIRDSGGTDTQYF
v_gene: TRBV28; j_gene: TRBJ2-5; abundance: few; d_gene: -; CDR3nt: TGTGCCAGCAGTGGGGCCGGAGAGACCCAGTACTTC; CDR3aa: CASSGAGETQYF
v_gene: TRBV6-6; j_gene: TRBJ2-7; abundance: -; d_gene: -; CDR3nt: TGTGCCAGCACCCCCCGGGCGGGCACCGCCTACGAGCAGTACTTC; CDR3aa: CASTPRAGTAYEQYF
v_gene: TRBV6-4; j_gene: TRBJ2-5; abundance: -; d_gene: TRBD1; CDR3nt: TGTGCCAGCAGTGTCTCCCAGGGGGCTGACGAGACCCAGTACTTC; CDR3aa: CASSVSQGADETQYF
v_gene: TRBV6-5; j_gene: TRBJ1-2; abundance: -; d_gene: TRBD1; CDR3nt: TGTGCCAGCAGATGGGGGGCAGGGGGCGACTATGGCTACACCTTC; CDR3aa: CASRWGAGGDYGYTF
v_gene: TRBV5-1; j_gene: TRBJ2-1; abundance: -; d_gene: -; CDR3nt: TGCGCCAGCAGCTTGAATGGGTTAGGGGTCGAGCAGTTCTTC; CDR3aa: CASSLNGLGVEQFF
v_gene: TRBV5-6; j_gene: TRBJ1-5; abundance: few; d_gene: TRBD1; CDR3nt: TGTGCCAGCAGTAAGACAGGGAAGGATCAGCCCCAGCATTTT; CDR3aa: CASSKTGKDQPQHF
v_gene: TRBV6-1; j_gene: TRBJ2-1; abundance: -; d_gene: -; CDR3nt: TGTGCCGCCCACCACTTTGAGCAGTTCTTC; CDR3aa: CAAHHFEQFF
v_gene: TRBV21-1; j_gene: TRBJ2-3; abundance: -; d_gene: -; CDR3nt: TGTGCCAGCAGCAAAGTGGCCGTGGATACGCAGTATTTT; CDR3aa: CASSKVAVDTQYF
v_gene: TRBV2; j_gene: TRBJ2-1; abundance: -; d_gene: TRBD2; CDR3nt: TGTGCCAGCGGTGGGACTAGCGGGAGCAACAATGAGCAGTTCTTC; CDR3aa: CASGGTSGSNNEQFF
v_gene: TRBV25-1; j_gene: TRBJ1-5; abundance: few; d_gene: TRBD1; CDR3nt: TGTGCCAGCAGTGCCAGCCAGGGGGAACATCAGCCCCAGCATTTT; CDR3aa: CASSASQGEHQPQHF
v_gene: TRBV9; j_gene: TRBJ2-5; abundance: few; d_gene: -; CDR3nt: TGTGCCAGCAGCGTAGTAGGGGGGGATGGAGAGACTCAGTACTTC; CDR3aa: CASSVVGGDGETQYF
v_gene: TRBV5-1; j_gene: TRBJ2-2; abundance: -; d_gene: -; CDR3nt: TGCGCCAGCAGCTTCGGGACTGCGTCCGGGGAGCTGTTTTTT; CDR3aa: CASSFGTASGELFF
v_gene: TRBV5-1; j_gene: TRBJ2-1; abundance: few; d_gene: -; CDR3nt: TGCGCCAGCAGCTGGGGAAGGGGCTACAATGAGCAGTTCTTC; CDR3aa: CASSWGRGYNEQFF
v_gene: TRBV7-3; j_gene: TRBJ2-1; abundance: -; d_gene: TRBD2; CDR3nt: TGTGCCAGCAGCACCCTAGCGGGGAGTTACAATGAGCAGTTCTTC; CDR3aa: CASSTLAGSYNEQFF
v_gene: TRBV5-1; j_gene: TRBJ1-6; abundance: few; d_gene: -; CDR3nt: TGCGCCAGCAGCCCTATCCTGTTTGATTCACCCCTCCACTTT; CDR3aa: CASSPILFDSPLHF
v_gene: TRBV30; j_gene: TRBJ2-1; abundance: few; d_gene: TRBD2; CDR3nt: TGTGCCTGGAGTGTAAGCGGGAGAACGCGCGATGAGCAGTTCTTC; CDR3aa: CAWSVSGRTRDEQFF
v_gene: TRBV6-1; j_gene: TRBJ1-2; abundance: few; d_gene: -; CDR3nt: TGTGCCAGCAGTAGGCAGGGGATGGATGGCTACACCTTC; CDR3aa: CASSRQGMDGYTF
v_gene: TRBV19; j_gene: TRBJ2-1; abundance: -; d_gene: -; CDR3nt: TGTGCCAGTAGTATAGATCGGGGGGAGCAGTTCTTC; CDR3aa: CASSIDRGEQFF
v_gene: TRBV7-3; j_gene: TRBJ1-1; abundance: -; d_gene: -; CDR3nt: TGTGCCAGCAGCTTACCCCCTGAGGGCACTGAAGCTTTCTTT; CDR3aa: CASSLPPEGTEAFF
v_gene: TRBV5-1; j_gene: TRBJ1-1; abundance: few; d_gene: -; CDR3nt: TGCGCCAGCACGAAGCGGGGGGATGAGAACACTGAAGCTTTCTTT; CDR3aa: CASTKRGDENTEAFF
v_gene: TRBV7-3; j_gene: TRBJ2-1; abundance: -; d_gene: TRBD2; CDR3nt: TGTGCCAGCAGCCCTGGACTAGCGGGGGATTATGAGCAGTTCTTC; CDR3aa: CASSPGLAGDYEQFF
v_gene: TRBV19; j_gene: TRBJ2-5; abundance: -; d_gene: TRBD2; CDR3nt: TGTGCCAGTAGCCCGCCCGTTGCGGGGGGGGCCGAAGAGACCCAGTACTTC; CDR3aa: CASSPPVAGGAEETQYF
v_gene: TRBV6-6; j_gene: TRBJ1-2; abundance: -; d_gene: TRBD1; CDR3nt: TGTGCCAGCACGCCCCAGGGGGCGAAAGGCTACACCTTC; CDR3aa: CASTPQGAKGYTF
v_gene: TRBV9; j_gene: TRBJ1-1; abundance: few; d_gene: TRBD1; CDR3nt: TGTGCCAGCAGCGTAGAGGGCAGGGGGTCTGAAGCTTTCTTT; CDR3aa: CASSVEGRGSEAFF
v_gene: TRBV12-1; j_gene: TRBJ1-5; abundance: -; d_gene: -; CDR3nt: TGTGCCAGCAGCGCGGGACAGGAAGGGAATCAGCCCCAGCATTTT; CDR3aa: CASSAGQEGNQPQHF
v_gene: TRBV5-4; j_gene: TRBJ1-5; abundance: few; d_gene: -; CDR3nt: TGTGCCAGCAGCTCCCGACAGAAATCTAGCAATCAGCCCCAGCATTTT; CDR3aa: CASSSRQKSSNQPQHF
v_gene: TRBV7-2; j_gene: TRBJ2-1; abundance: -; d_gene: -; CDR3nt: TGTGCCAGCAGCTTAGGGCTGCTTCAGTTCTTC; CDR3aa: CASSLGLLQFF
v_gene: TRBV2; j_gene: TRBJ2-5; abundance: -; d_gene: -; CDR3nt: TGTGCCAGCAGTCCTCAAGAGACCCAGTACTTC; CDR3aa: CASSPQETQYF
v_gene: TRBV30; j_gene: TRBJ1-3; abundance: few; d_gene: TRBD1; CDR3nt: TGTGCCTGGAGTCCAGGGGGTATCTCTGGAAACACCATATATTTT; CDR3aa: CAWSPGGISGNTIYF
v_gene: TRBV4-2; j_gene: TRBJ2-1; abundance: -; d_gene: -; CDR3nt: TGTGCCAGCAGCCGGTCGGCGGCTGAGCAGTTCTTC; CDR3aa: CASSRSAAEQFF
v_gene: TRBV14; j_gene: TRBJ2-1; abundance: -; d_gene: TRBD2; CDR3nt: TGTGCCAGCTCGGGAGGGGGGAGCTACAATGAGCAGTTCTTC; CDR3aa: CASSGGGSYNEQFF
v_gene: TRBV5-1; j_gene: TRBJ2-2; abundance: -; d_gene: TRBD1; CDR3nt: TGCGCCAGCAGCCCCGGGACAGCCACCGGGGAGCTGTTTTTT; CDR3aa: CASSPGTATGELFF
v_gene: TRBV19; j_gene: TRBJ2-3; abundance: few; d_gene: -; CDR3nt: TGTGCCAGTAGCCCGGGACTCCGACCTCCTTGGACAGATACGCAGTATTTT; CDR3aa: CASSPGLRPPWTDTQYF
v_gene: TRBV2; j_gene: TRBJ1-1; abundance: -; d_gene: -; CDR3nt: TGTGCCAGCACCTCGAAGCAAATGAACACTGAAGCTTTCTTT; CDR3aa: CASTSKQMNTEAFF
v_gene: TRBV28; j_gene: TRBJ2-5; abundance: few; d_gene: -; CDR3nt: TGTGCCAGCAGTTGGGCCGGACAAGACGGGACCCAGTACTTC; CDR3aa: CASSWAGQDGTQYF